The 5 T cell receptor beta chains below come from one sample, sequenced in a study of vaccination effects on CD4 cells after COVID-19. Sequencing in the ViraFEST assay came after antigen-specific CD4+ T cells had been expanded with viral peptide pools, which were used to stimulate PBMC. Isolating CD4+ T cells followed less than 12 days of culture. Either the BNT162b2 or mRNA-1273 vaccine was given to participants in two doses. Antigens of these TCRs are unknown. Clones were read by immunoSEQ multiplex PCR, and TCRdb kept only the in-frame ones, dropping some. Here the sample spans around 30,000 clones, roughly 71% being singletons. The sample consisted of CD4+ T cells from PBMCs cultured with HCoV-NL63 spike peptides, taken after COVID-19 vaccination. The receptors derive from a human donor who received a COVID-19 vaccine.

The V and J genes are TRBV25-1 and TRBJ1-1; D remains unclear. Trimming stripped 3 bases from V and 0 bases from J, with 8 bases between. The CDR3 extends over 14 amino acids. The germline CDR1 and CDR2 sequences are MGHDK and SYGVNS. CDR3 loop: CASSDPFMNTEAFF. As DNA, the CDR3 is TGTGCCAGCAGTGACCCTTTCATGAACACTGAAGCTTTCTTT.

This rearrangement joins TRBV10-1 to TRBJ2-2, with unresolved D. CDR1 is WNHNN, CDR2 SYGVQD, per germline (reference sequence). The CDR3 is 13 amino acids. Between the trimmed V and J ends, which lost 5 bases and 6 bases, there was a span of 10 bases. The CDR3 loop is CASSPSSPGELFF. The CDR3 DNA sequence: TGCGCCAGCAGTCCCAGCAGCCCCGGGGAGCTGTTTTTT.

The count of this clone is one. V is TRBV27 and J is TRBJ1-5, with D possibly matching TRBD1 (5 bases). The germline V gene encodes CDR1 MNHEY and CDR2 SMNVEV (reference sequence). The CDR3 sequence is 15 residues long. V shed 3 bases and J shed 4 bases, with 13 bases lying between them. The CDR3 nucleotides read TGTGCCAGCAGTTTCAGCAGACAGACAAATCAGCCCCAGCATTTT. Its translation: CASSFSRQTNQPQHF.

The V call is TRBV11-3, the J call TRBJ2-7; a possible D gene is TRBD2 (6 bases). In germline, CDR1 is SGHNT, CDR2 YENEEA. The CDR3 consists of 15 residues. Trimming pared 5 bases from V and 1 base from J, leaving 15 bases between. CDR3 in DNA: TGTGCCAGCAGCCTGGCAGGAGGGCAATCCTACGAGCAGTACTTC. It yields the protein CASSLAGGQSYEQYF.

The chain uses TRBV29-1 and TRBJ1-1; D gene ambiguous. Looked up from germline, CDR1 is SQVTM and CDR2 is ANQGSEA. The CDR3 is 11 amino acids. This CDR3 reads CRVLVNTEAFF. CDR3 nucleotides: TGCAGGGTCCTGGTGAACACTGAAGCTTTCTTT.